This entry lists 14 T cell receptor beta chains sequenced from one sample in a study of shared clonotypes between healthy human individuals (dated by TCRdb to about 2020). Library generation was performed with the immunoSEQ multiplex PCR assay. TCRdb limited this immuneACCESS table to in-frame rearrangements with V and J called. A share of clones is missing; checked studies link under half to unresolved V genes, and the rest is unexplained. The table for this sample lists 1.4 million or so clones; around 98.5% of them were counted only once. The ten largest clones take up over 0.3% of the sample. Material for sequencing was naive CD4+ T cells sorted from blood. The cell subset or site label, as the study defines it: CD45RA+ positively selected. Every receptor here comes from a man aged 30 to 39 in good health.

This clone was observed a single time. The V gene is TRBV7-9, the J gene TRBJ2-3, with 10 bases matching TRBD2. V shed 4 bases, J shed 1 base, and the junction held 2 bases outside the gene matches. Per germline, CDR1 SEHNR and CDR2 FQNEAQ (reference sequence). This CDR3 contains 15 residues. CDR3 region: CASSSGTSGTDTQYF. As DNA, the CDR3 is TGTGCCAGCAGCTCAGGGACTAGCGGCACAGATACGCAGTATTTT.

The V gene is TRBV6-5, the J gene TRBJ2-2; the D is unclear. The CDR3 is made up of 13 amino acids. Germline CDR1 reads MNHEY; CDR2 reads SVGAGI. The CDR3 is CASRLVDTGELFF. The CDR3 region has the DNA TGTGCGTCCCGGCTAGTGGACACCGGGGAGCTGTTTTTT.

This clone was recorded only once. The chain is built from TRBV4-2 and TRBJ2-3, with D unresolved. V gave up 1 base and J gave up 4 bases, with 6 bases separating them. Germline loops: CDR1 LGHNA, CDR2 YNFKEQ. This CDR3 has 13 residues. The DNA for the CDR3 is TGTGCCAGCAGCCAAGCTCGGGCAGATACGCAGTATTTT. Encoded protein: CASSQARADTQYF.

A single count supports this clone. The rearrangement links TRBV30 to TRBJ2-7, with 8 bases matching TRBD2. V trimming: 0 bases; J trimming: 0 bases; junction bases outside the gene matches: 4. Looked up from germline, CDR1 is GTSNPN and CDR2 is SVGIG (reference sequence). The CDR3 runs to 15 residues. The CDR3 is CAWSVFSGISYEQYF. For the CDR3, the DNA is TGTGCCTGGAGTGTATTTAGCGGGATCTCCTACGAGCAGTACTTC.

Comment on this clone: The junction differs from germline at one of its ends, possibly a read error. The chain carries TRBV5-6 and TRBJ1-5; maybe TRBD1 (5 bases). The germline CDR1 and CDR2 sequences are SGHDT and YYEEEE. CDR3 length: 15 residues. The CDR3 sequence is CASSLGGVLNQPQHF. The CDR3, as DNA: TGTGCTAGCAGCTTGGGAGGGGTCCTCAATCAGCCCCAGCATTTT.

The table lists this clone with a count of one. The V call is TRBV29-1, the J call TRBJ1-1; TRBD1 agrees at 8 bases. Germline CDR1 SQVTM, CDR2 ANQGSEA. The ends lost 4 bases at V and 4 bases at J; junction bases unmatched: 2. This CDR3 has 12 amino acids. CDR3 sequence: CSVAGTGTEAFF. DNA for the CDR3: TGCAGCGTTGCGGGGACAGGCACTGAAGCTTTCTTT.

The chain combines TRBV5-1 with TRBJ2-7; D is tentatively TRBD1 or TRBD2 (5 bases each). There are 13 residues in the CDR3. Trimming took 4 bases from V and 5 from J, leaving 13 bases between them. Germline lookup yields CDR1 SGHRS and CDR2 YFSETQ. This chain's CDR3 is CASSAGTLNEQYF. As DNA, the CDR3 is TGCGCCAGCAGCGCCGGGACCCTAAACGAGCAGTACTTC.

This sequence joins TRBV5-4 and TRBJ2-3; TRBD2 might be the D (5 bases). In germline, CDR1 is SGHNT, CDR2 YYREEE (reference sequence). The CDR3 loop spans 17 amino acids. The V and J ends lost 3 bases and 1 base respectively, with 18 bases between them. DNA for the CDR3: TGTGCCAGCAGCTCAAAAAGGCCGGAGGAAGGCACAGATACGCAGTATTTT. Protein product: CASSSKRPEEGTDTQYF.

The chain's CDR3 is CATSRDPRQGTAGNTIYF. Here the CDR3 DNA reads TGTGCCACCAGCAGAGATCCCAGGCAGGGTACGGCTGGAAACACCATATATTTT. The chain is built from TRBV15 and TRBJ1-3; TRBD1 might be the D (5 bases). The CDR3 is 18 residues long. Trimming cost V 0 bases and J 2 bases, with 17 bases left between them. Germline assignment: CDR1 LNHNV and CDR2 YYDKDF (reference sequence).

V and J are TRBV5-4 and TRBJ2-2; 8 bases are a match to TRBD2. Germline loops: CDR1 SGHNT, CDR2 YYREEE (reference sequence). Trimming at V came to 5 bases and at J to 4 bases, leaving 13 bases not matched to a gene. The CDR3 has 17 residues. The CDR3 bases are TGTGCCAGCAGACTATACGGGACTAGTCCCGGCACCGGGGAGCTGTTTTTT. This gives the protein CASRLYGTSPGTGELFF.

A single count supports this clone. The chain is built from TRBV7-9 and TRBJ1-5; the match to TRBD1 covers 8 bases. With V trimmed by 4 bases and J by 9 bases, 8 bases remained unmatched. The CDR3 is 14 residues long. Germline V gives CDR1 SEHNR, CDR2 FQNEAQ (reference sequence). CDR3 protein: CASSSDRGFRPQHF. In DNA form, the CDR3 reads TGTGCCAGCAGCTCCGACAGGGGATTCAGGCCCCAGCATTTT.

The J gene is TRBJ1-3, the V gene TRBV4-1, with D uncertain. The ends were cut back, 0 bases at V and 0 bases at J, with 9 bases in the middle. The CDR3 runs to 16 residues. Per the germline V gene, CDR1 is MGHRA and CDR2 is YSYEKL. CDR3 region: CASSQEKATSGNTIYF. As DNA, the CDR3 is TGCGCCAGCAGCCAAGAAAAGGCAACCTCTGGAAACACCATATATTTT.

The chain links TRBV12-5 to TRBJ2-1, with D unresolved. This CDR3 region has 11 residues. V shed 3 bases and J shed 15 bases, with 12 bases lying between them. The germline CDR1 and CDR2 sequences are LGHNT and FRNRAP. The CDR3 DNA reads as TGTGCTAGTGGTTTCGTAGGGTTCCGGTTCTTC. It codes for CASGFVGFRFF.

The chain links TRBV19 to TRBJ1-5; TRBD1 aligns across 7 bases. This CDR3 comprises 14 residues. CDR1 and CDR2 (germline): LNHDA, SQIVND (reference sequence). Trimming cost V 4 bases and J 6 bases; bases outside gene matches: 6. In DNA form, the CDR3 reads TGTGCCAGTAGTACACAGGGGATCGTTCAGCCCCAGCATTTT. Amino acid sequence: CASSTQGIVQPQHF.